This T cell receptor beta chain stems from a study of OX40 agonist ivuxolimab in advanced cancers. Study-level background: The eligibility criteria allowed prior anti-PD-1, anti-PD-L1 or anti-CTLA-4 therapy, and about 40% had some. Three partial responders included one hepatocellular carcinoma patient and two cutaneous melanoma patients.

Profiling relied on immunoSEQ multiplex PCR, and the TCRdb table lists in-frame clones only, not all of them. The repertoire holds tens of thousands of clones, more than 85% seen once, with 2.6% in the top ten. Germline V gives CDR1 GTSNPN, CDR2 SVGIG (reference sequence). V shed 1 base and J shed 2 bases, with 13 bases lying between them. The CDR3 has 15 amino acids. Systemic immunosuppression or autoimmune disease history was grounds to exclude patients. The sequenced sample was CD4+ or CD8+ T cells sorted from blood, obtained in a trial of the OX40 agonist ivuxolimab. This clonotype originated in an adult with an advanced solid tumor such as melanoma, head and neck, liver or kidney cancer. The J gene is TRBJ2-3, the V gene TRBV30; D could derive from TRBD1 or TRBD2 (5 bases each). The DNA of the CDR3 is TGTGCCTGGAGTGAAGGGACCCGGGACACAGATACGCAGTATTTT. Amino acid sequence: CAWSEGTRDTDTQYF.